Following are 26 T cell receptor beta chains from one sample sequenced in a study of post-analysis software for immune sequencing data. No cognate antigen is known for these TCRs. Study-wide results and limits: Controls showed lower frequencies than patients for four to six TRBV segments, and TRBV5-6, TRBV5-1 and TRBV20-1 were among these.

Prepared TCR beta cDNA libraries contained unique molecular identifiers. TCRdb called the PCR reads again in MiXCR, with one record for every CDR3 protein. The data contain around 400,000 distinct CDR3 sequences, around a third of them singletons. Sequenced sample: blood. These receptors originate from a girl aged 5-17 years with multiple sclerosis.

The chain combines TRBV7-6 with TRBJ2-7; D gene ambiguous. CDR3 size: 14 residues. Germline-derived CDR1 and CDR2 are SGHVS and FNYEAQ. The V gene lost 0 bases and the J gene lost 0 bases, with 6 bases spanning the gap. The CDR3 bases are TGTGCCAGCAGCTTAGCTGTAGGCTCCTACGAGCAGTACTTC. Translated, it gives CASSLAVGSYEQYF. Filled out from reference TRBV7-6 and TRBJ2-7, the complete variable domain reads GAGVSQSPRYKVTKRGQDVALRCDPISGHVSLYWYRQALGQGPEFLTYFNYEAQQDKSGLPNDRFSAERPEGSISTLTIQRTEQRDSAMYRCASSLAVGSYEQYFGPGTRLTVT.

The chain joins TRBV2 to TRBJ2-1; D is possibly TRBD2 (6 bases). Germline CDR1 and CDR2: SNHLY and FYNNEI. Deletions cut 5 bases from V and 2 bases from J, with 10 bases between. This CDR3 has 14 amino acids. As DNA, the CDR3 is TGTGCCAGCAGTCGGGGGAGAACCTACAATGAGCAGTTCTTC. It specifies CASSRGRTYNEQFF.

This chain connects TRBV6-6 to TRBJ1-2; 7 nucleotides match TRBD1. The germline gives CDR1 MNHNY, CDR2 SVGAGI (reference sequence). This CDR3 has 15 amino acids. The ends lost 4 bases at V and 7 bases at J; junction bases unmatched: 12. CDR3 sequence reads: CASSFDRESPLGYTF. CDR3 coding DNA: TGTGCCAGCAGTTTCGACAGGGAATCTCCCCTTGGCTACACCTTC.

The V gene is TRBV29-1, the J gene TRBJ2-5, with D unresolved. This CDR3 has 15 amino acids. The germline V and J ends were trimmed by 3 bases and 11 bases, with 25 bases remaining between them. Germline lookup yields CDR1 SQVTM and CDR2 ANQGSEA. Here the CDR3 DNA reads TGCAGCGTTGAGGGCCTTCAGGTTTTCCCCTACGGGCAGTACTTC. This encodes CSVEGLQVFPYGQYF. The whole variable domain, remainder taken from reference TRBV29-1 and TRBJ2-5, is SAVISQKPSRDICQRGTSLTIQCQVDSQVTMMFWYRQQPGQSLTLIATANQGSEATYESGFVIDKFPISRPNLTFSTLTVSNMSPEDSSIYLCSVEGLQVFPYGQYFGPGTRLLVL.

This chain links TRBV9 with TRBJ2-1; 8 bases are shared with TRBD2. The CDR3 runs to 15 residues. V lost 4 bases and J lost 6; bases outside the gene matches: 9. Germline CDR1 is SGDLS and CDR2 is YYNGEE. For the CDR3, the DNA is TGTGCCAGCAGCTACGGGGGGGGTTACGGCAATGAGCAGTTCTTC. Translating it yields CASSYGGGYGNEQFF.

The V gene is TRBV20-1, the J gene TRBJ2-3; 9 nucleotides match TRBD2. The germline gives CDR1 DFQATT, CDR2 SNEGSKA (reference sequence). V lost 6 bases and J lost 0; bases outside the gene matches: 7. CDR3 size: 15 residues. This CDR3 is CSASASGTSTDTQYF. Written as DNA, the CDR3 is TGCAGTGCATCGGCTAGCGGGACTAGCACAGATACGCAGTATTTT.

J is TRBJ2-7 and V is TRBV28, with 11 bases matching TRBD1. Trimming at V came to 2 bases and at J to 6 bases, leaving 6 bases not matched to a gene. CDR3 length: 15 residues. Germline lookup yields CDR1 MDHEN and CDR2 SYDVKM. The CDR3 DNA reads TGTGCCAGCAGTTTAGGTGGGACAGGGGGTCTCGAGCAGTACTTC. This sequence encodes CASSLGGTGGLEQYF.

The V and J genes are TRBV5-1 and TRBJ2-5; 7 positions match TRBD1. V gave up 2 bases and J gave up 11 bases; unmatched junction bases: 15. The germline V gene encodes CDR1 SGHRS and CDR2 YFSETQ. The CDR3 spans 15 residues. This CDR3 is CASSFSGTDPYGQYF. As DNA, the CDR3 is TGCGCCAGCAGCTTTTCCGGGACAGACCCCTACGGGCAGTACTTC. The variable domain in full, completed from reference TRBV5-1 and TRBJ2-5, reads KAGVTQTPRYLIKTRGQQVTLSCSPISGHRSVSWYQQTPGQGLQFLFEYFSETQRNKGNFPGRFSGRQFSNSRSEMNVSTLELGDSALYLCASSFSGTDPYGQYFGPGTRLLVL.

The gene calls are TRBV20-1 and TRBJ2-1, with 8 positions matching TRBD2. The CDR3 loop spans 16 amino acids. The germline CDR1 and CDR2 sequences are DFQATT and SNEGSKA (reference sequence). V gave up 0 bases and J gave up 8 bases; unmatched junction bases: 12. DNA of the CDR3: TGCAGTGCTAGAGACACCGCAGTAGCGGGGATGGATGAGCAGTTCTTC. It encodes CSARDTAVAGMDEQFF.

J is TRBJ1-5 and V is TRBV7-2; D uncertain. The germline V gene has CDR1 SGHTA and CDR2 FQGNSA. The CDR3 runs to 13 residues. With 5 bases removed from V and 6 bases from J, the gap between germline ends came to 11 bases. The CDR3 reads CASSPHQSQPQHF. The CDR3 DNA sequence: TGTGCCAGCAGCCCCCACCAAAGTCAGCCCCAGCATTTT.

The J gene is TRBJ2-7, the V gene TRBV5-1, with TRBD1 matching over 9 bases. The germline V gene encodes CDR1 SGHRS and CDR2 YFSETQ. V shed 4 bases and J 5 bases; nucleotides not matched to a gene: 10. The CDR3 has 15 amino acids. CDR3 DNA: TGCGCCAGCAGCGCCATCCCGGGACAGGGTAACGAGCAGTACTTC. Residues: CASSAIPGQGNEQYF.

The rearrangement links TRBV7-9 to TRBJ2-7, with D uncertain. Per the germline V gene, CDR1 is SEHNR and CDR2 is FQNEAQ (reference sequence). V was trimmed by 5 bases and J by 2 bases, leaving 13 bases between them. The CDR3 consists of 14 residues. This CDR3 is CASSPGPGAYEQYF. As DNA, the CDR3 is TGTGCCAGCAGCCCCGGACCAGGAGCCTACGAGCAGTACTTC.

This chain uses TRBV6-5 with TRBJ1-1, with 7 bases aligning to TRBD1. V was pared by 6 bases and J by 4 bases, with 11 bases of the junction left unmatched. The CDR3 spans 15 residues. Germline-derived CDR1 and CDR2 are MNHEY and SVGAGI. The CDR3: CASRPTDRKATEAFF. Here the CDR3 DNA reads TGTGCCAGCAGGCCTACGGACAGGAAGGCCACTGAAGCTTTCTTT.

This clonotype was counted between two and nine times. This chain connects TRBV7-2 to TRBJ1-2, with 8 positions matching TRBD1. The length of the CDR3 is 13 residues. The germline CDR1 and CDR2 sequences are SGHTA and FQGNSA. V trimming: 5 bases; J trimming: 6 bases; junction bases outside the gene matches: 5. The CDR3 coding sequence is TGTGCCAGCAGCCCGGACAGGGAGCATGGCTACACCTTC. Protein sequence: CASSPDREHGYTF.

This rearrangement joins TRBV6-5 to TRBJ2-1, with D perhaps matching TRBD1 or TRBD2 (5 bases each). CDR3 length: 18 residues. Looked up from germline, CDR1 is MNHEY and CDR2 is SVGAGI. Trimming cost V 1 base and J 1 base, with 17 bases left between them. CDR3 sequence reads: CASSYLGSGPGSYNEQFF. CDR3 nucleotide sequence: TGTGCCAGCAGTTACTTGGGGTCGGGGCCCGGATCCTACAATGAGCAGTTCTTC.

V gene TRBV20-1 combines with J gene TRBJ2-7; D is perhaps TRBD1 (5 bases). Looked up from germline, CDR1 is DFQATT and CDR2 is SNEGSKA (reference sequence). This CDR3 is 14 amino acids long. V dropped 0 bases and J dropped 3 bases, with 12 bases sitting between them. CDR3 coding DNA: TGCAGTGCTAGAGAGCAGGGAAGGGTCTACGAGCAGTACTTC. This gives the protein CSAREQGRVYEQYF.

This chain joins TRBV9 and TRBJ1-2; D not certain. Per the germline V gene, CDR1 is SGDLS and CDR2 is YYNGEE. V shed 2 bases and J shed 3 bases, with 8 bases lying between them. The CDR3 loop spans 13 amino acids. CDR3 sequence reads: CASSVGNDYGYTF. In DNA form, the CDR3 reads TGTGCCAGCAGCGTGGGCAATGACTATGGCTACACCTTC.

V is TRBV29-1 and J is TRBJ2-7; D uncertain. The CDR3 totals 12 residues. Germline CDR1 SQVTM, CDR2 ANQGSEA. Trimming took 3 bases from V and 2 from J, leaving 8 bases between them. The CDR3 protein is CSVEASPYEQYF. The CDR3, as DNA: TGCAGCGTTGAGGCCAGCCCCTACGAGCAGTACTTC.

J is TRBJ1-1 and V is TRBV7-3; the D gene is possibly TRBD1 (6 bases). Trimming left V 1 base short and J 3 bases short, with 18 bases between. This CDR3 has 17 amino acids. CDR1 SGHTA and CDR2 FQGTGA come from the germline V gene. The CDR3 loop reads CASSLNPLHYRDTEAFF. The CDR3, as DNA: TGTGCCAGCAGCTTAAACCCACTACATTACAGGGACACTGAAGCTTTCTTT. The full variable domain, its missing parts supplied by reference TRBV7-3 and TRBJ1-1, is GAGVSQTPSNKVTEKGKYVELRCDPISGHTALYWYRQSLGQGPEFLIYFQGTGAADDSGLPNDRFFAVRPEGSVSTLKIQRTERGDSAVYLCASSLNPLHYRDTEAFFGQGTRLTVV.

The chain joins TRBV29-1 to TRBJ2-4, with D possibly TRBD2 on 5 matching bases. Gene TRBJ2-7 matches the end of the DNA better, so the J call may be wrong. Germline assignment: CDR1 SQVTM and CDR2 ANQGSEA. The CDR3 has 15 residues. As DNA, the CDR3 is TGCAGCGTTGAAAGGCGGGCGGGCGGACCCTACGAGCAGTACTTC. It translates to CSVERRAGGPYEQYF.

This clonotype was found a few times. The chain links TRBV7-8 to TRBJ2-7; D uncertain. V was pared by 4 bases and J by 2 bases, with 12 bases between. Germline lookup yields CDR1 SGHVS and CDR2 FQNEAQ. The CDR3 length is 14 residues. The CDR3 sequence: CASSSDAGTYEQYF. CDR3 DNA: TGTGCCAGCAGCTCCGACGCCGGAACCTACGAGCAGTACTTC.

This chain links TRBV6-6 with TRBJ1-4; perhaps TRBD1 as D (5 bases). Trimming shortened V by 6 bases and J by 16 bases, and 30 bases separated the two germline ends. The CDR3 spans 16 residues. CDR1 and CDR2 from the germline V gene are MNHNY and SVGAGI (reference sequence). This CDR3 is CASRAPSGGSTDTQFF. The CDR3 nucleotides read TGTGCCAGCAGGGCCCCTAGCGGGGGTTCCACAGATACGCAGTTTTTT.

V and J are TRBV7-9 and TRBJ2-1, with a weak D call TRBD2 (5 bases). V was cut by 5 bases and J by 0 bases, with 14 bases left in between. The CDR3 length is 16 residues. Germline lookup yields CDR1 SEHNR and CDR2 FQNEAQ (reference sequence). The CDR3 protein is CASSGSDSSSYNEQFF. The CDR3 nucleotides are TGTGCCAGCAGCGGATCGGACTCCAGCTCCTACAATGAGCAGTTCTTC.

The CDR3 protein is CASSLGHGQQYGYTF. CDR3 coding DNA: TGTGCCAGCAGCTTAGGTCACGGACAGCAATATGGCTACACCTTC. This chain uses TRBV7-2 with TRBJ1-2; perhaps TRBD1 as D (6 bases). With 1 base removed from V and 5 bases from J, the gap between germline ends came to 14 bases. CDR1 is SGHTA and CDR2 is FQGNSA in the germline V gene. CDR3 size: 15 residues. Supplemented by reference TRBV7-2 and TRBJ1-2, the full variable domain reads GAGVSQSPSNKVTEKGKDVELRCDPISGHTALYWYRQSLGQGLEFLIYFQGNSAPDKSGLPSDRFSAERTGGSVSTLTIQRTQQEDSAVYLCASSLGHGQQYGYTFGSGTRLTVV.

The genes are TRBV6-5 and TRBJ1-1; possible D gene TRBD1, 5 bases. Trimming cost V 2 bases and J 11 bases, with 21 bases left between them. Germline loops: CDR1 MNHEY, CDR2 SVGAGI. The CDR3 spans 15 residues. Written as DNA, the CDR3 is TGTGCCAGCAGTTACGCGCTCTCAGGGAATCGTGTGGCTTTCTTT. Protein sequence: CASSYALSGNRVAFF.

This clonotype showed up just a few times. The CDR3 coding sequence is TGTGCCAGCAGTCCCTCCCGACAGGGGGCTTACGAGCAGTACTTC. Its protein product is CASSPSRQGAYEQYF. The V call is TRBV28, the J call TRBJ2-7, with 10 positions matching TRBD1. CDR3 length equals 15 residues. V trimming: 5 bases; J trimming: 4 bases; junction bases outside the gene matches: 8. CDR1 MDHEN and CDR2 SYDVKM come from the germline V gene.